Described below is a single T cell receptor beta chain sequence and its context. Its antigen remains unknown. This CDR3 has 16 amino acids. Deletions cut 6 bases from V and 5 bases from J, with 23 bases between. Germline V gene lookup returns CDR1 MNHEY and CDR2 SMNVEV (reference sequence). The sample originates from a study of cytomegalovirus exposure and HLA in healthy donors. Study as a whole: Falling in the Caucasian-associated ancestry cluster were approximately 86% of approximately 400 genotyped donors.

The study's findings and limits: Presence/absence analyses rested on an assumption that sequencing depth was roughly uniform across donors. An apparent linkage of common viral pathogens to several of the most significant clusters emerged in a later analysis. A prior analysis recorded that most TCR beta V segments were productive about 90% or about 30% of the time.

60 Vbeta and 13 Jbeta primers were used in PCR. Some clones are missing from TCRdb's copy, which holds only in-frame ones; the method was immunoSEQ multiplex PCR. The profile shows tens of thousands of clones, 80% of them singletons. The TCR sequence derives from a man aged 45-65 years in good health and CMV-seropositive. The chain combines TRBV27 with TRBJ2-7; TRBD1 is a possible D gene (7 bases). The sequencing input was PBMCs. The CDR3 DNA sequence: TGTGCCAGCAGACATAACGCTTTGCAGGGGGGTAACGAGCAGTACTTC. Its translation: CASRHNALQGGNEQYF.